Listed below are T cell receptor beta chains from one sample, sequenced in a study of T cell changes during pregnancy in multiple sclerosis. Method: immunoSEQ multiplex PCR; TCRdb's copy keeps in-frame clones and lacks some. The sample contains around 42,000 clones, about nine tenths of which appear only once. Source: CD4+ T cells from peripheral blood mononuclear cells, taken before pregnancy. The source of these receptors is a female donor with multiple sclerosis, enrolled in a pregnancy study. The CDR3 runs from the conserved cysteine through the conserved F or W. Each record gives: CDR3 DNA, CDR3 protein, clone size, V gene, J gene, D gene. A D gene is named only where the DNA matches it firmly. Where a row states a size, it is once, few, many or the class of an expanded clone; other rows omit it.

cdr3_nt: TGTGCCAGCAGCTTATTAGCCAACAATCAGCCCCAGCATTTT; cdr3_aa: CASSLLANNQPQHF; clone_size: .; v_call: TRBV7-8; j_call: TRBJ1-5; d_call: .
cdr3_nt: TGTGCCAGCAGCTTAAGGACAGGACCCTACGAGCAGTACTTC; cdr3_aa: CASSLRTGPYEQYF; clone_size: .; v_call: TRBV7-8; j_call: TRBJ2-7; d_call: TRBD1
cdr3_nt: TGTGCCAGCAGTCTACGGGAGACTTCACCCCTCCACTTT; cdr3_aa: CASSLRETSPLHF; clone_size: .; v_call: TRBV7-9; j_call: TRBJ1-6; d_call: .
cdr3_nt: TGTGCCAGCAGCTTAGGGCCTCCTGCGGGGGGGCAGCAGACCCAGTACTTC; cdr3_aa: CASSLGPPAGGQQTQYF; clone_size: .; v_call: TRBV7-2; j_call: TRBJ2-5; d_call: TRBD2
cdr3_nt: TGTGCCAGCACCAAGGGGGCGACAGGGTTCCTCTATGGCTACACCTTC; cdr3_aa: CASTKGATGFLYGYTF; clone_size: .; v_call: TRBV9; j_call: TRBJ1-2; d_call: TRBD1
cdr3_nt: TGCGCCAGCAGCCAAGTCGGGCTAGCGCAAGAGACCCAGTACTTC; cdr3_aa: CASSQVGLAQETQYF; clone_size: .; v_call: TRBV4-3; j_call: TRBJ2-5; d_call: .
cdr3_nt: TGTGCCAGCAGCTCACCGGGACAGGGGAACATTCAGTACTTC; cdr3_aa: CASSSPGQGNIQYF; clone_size: once; v_call: TRBV11-2; j_call: TRBJ2-4; d_call: TRBD1
cdr3_nt: TGTGCCAGCAGCATGCAACAGGGGGTAGGCACTGAAGCTTTCTTT; cdr3_aa: CASSMQQGVGTEAFF; clone_size: .; v_call: TRBV5-4; j_call: TRBJ1-1; d_call: TRBD1
cdr3_nt: TGTGCCAGCAGCTTGGGGACGCGGGGGGGCCTAGATGAGCAGTTCTTC; cdr3_aa: CASSLGTRGGLDEQFF; clone_size: .; v_call: TRBV7-2; j_call: TRBJ2-1; d_call: TRBD2
cdr3_nt: TGTGCCAGCAGCGCCGACACGAACACTGAAGCTTTCTTT; cdr3_aa: CASSADTNTEAFF; clone_size: once; v_call: TRBV7-6; j_call: TRBJ1-1; d_call: .
cdr3_nt: TGTGCCAGCAACAAACAGGGGACCGGAGGGGGCACTGAAGCTTTCTTT; cdr3_aa: CASNKQGTGGGTEAFF; clone_size: .; v_call: TRBV6-6; j_call: TRBJ1-1; d_call: TRBD1
cdr3_nt: TGCGCCAGCAGCCCCCGACCAGGCCGGTCGGACACTGAAGCTTTCTTT; cdr3_aa: CASSPRPGRSDTEAFF; clone_size: .; v_call: TRBV4-3; j_call: TRBJ1-1; d_call: .
cdr3_nt: TGTGCCAGCAGGGTGACAGGGGATAATTCACCCCTCCACTTT; cdr3_aa: CASRVTGDNSPLHF; clone_size: .; v_call: TRBV2; j_call: TRBJ1-6; d_call: TRBD1
cdr3_nt: TGTGCCAGCGGACTAGCGGAAAACACCGGGGAGCTGTTTTTT; cdr3_aa: CASGLAENTGELFF; clone_size: .; v_call: TRBV9; j_call: TRBJ2-2; d_call: TRBD2
cdr3_nt: TGTGCCAGCAGCGTAGGGATACAGGGGCCGGACTATGGCTACACCTTC; cdr3_aa: CASSVGIQGPDYGYTF; clone_size: .; v_call: TRBV9; j_call: TRBJ1-2; d_call: TRBD1
cdr3_nt: TGTGCCAGCAGTCGACAGCGAATACCCAATGAAAAACTGTTTTTT; cdr3_aa: CASSRQRIPNEKLFF; clone_size: .; v_call: TRBV7-2; j_call: TRBJ1-4; d_call: .
cdr3_nt: TGCAGTGCGAAGAGCCCAGAGACCCAGTACTTC; cdr3_aa: CSAKSPETQYF; clone_size: once; v_call: TRBV20-1; j_call: TRBJ2-5; d_call: .
cdr3_nt: TGTGCCTGGAGACCGGGGTGGACTGAAGCTTTCTTT; cdr3_aa: CAWRPGWTEAFF; clone_size: .; v_call: TRBV30; j_call: TRBJ1-1; d_call: .
cdr3_nt: TGTGCCAGCAGCGAAGGGACTAGCGGGGGGGCAGCTTCGTACAATGAGCAGTTCTTC; cdr3_aa: CASSEGTSGGAASYNEQFF; clone_size: .; v_call: TRBV2; j_call: TRBJ2-1; d_call: TRBD2
cdr3_nt: TGTGCCAGCAGCCGCCGTGGGGGGACAGGGGATGAAAAACTGTTTTTT; cdr3_aa: CASSRRGGTGDEKLFF; clone_size: medium-sized; v_call: TRBV4-2; j_call: TRBJ1-4; d_call: TRBD1
cdr3_nt: TGTGCCAGCAGCTCCCGGGACAGGGTGGGCTACACCTTC; cdr3_aa: CASSSRDRVGYTF; clone_size: .; v_call: TRBV5-8; j_call: TRBJ1-2; d_call: TRBD1
cdr3_nt: TGTGCCAGCAGCGACAGGGGGAAAGCGTTCTCCTACGAGCAGTACTTC; cdr3_aa: CASSDRGKAFSYEQYF; clone_size: .; v_call: TRBV5-4; j_call: TRBJ2-7; d_call: TRBD1
cdr3_nt: TGTGCCTGGAGTCTTACCCGGGACAACAATCAGCCCCAGCATTTT; cdr3_aa: CAWSLTRDNNQPQHF; clone_size: .; v_call: TRBV30; j_call: TRBJ1-5; d_call: .
cdr3_nt: TGTGCCAGCAGCTCCCCACTAGCGGGGGACTCCCACGGGGAGCTGTTTTTT; cdr3_aa: CASSSPLAGDSHGELFF; clone_size: .; v_call: TRBV7-2; j_call: TRBJ2-2; d_call: TRBD2
cdr3_nt: TGTGCCAGCTCACCACGGCGGGCCTACGAGCAGTACTTC; cdr3_aa: CASSPRRAYEQYF; clone_size: .; v_call: TRBV18; j_call: TRBJ2-7; d_call: .
cdr3_nt: TGCGCCAGCAGGAACCTAGCGGGGGTTACCTACGAGCAGTACTTC; cdr3_aa: CASRNLAGVTYEQYF; clone_size: .; v_call: TRBV10-2; j_call: TRBJ2-7; d_call: TRBD2
cdr3_nt: TGTGCCAGTAGTTTATCTAGCGGGGGATTCATTCAGTACTTC; cdr3_aa: CASSLSSGGFIQYF; clone_size: .; v_call: TRBV19; j_call: TRBJ2-4; d_call: TRBD2
cdr3_nt: TGTGCCAGTACCCCCAGTTCCTCTGGGGCCAACGTCCTGACTTTC; cdr3_aa: CASTPSSSGANVLTF; clone_size: .; v_call: TRBV19; j_call: TRBJ2-6; d_call: .
cdr3_nt: TGTGCCAGCAGCCCCGGATGGACAGCAATGAACACCGGGGAGCTGTTTTTT; cdr3_aa: CASSPGWTAMNTGELFF; clone_size: .; v_call: TRBV7-9; j_call: TRBJ2-2; d_call: .
cdr3_nt: TGTGCCAGCAGCTTACCCGCTAGCGGGAACTACGAGCAGTACTTC; cdr3_aa: CASSLPASGNYEQYF; clone_size: .; v_call: TRBV7-9; j_call: TRBJ2-7; d_call: TRBD2
cdr3_nt: TGTGCCAGCAGCTTAGGGACTAGCGGGGGGGCGGGGGAGACCCAGTACTTC; cdr3_aa: CASSLGTSGGAGETQYF; clone_size: .; v_call: TRBV7-3; j_call: TRBJ2-5; d_call: TRBD2
cdr3_nt: TGTGCCAGCAGCTTCGACAGGGCTAACTATGGCTACACCTTC; cdr3_aa: CASSFDRANYGYTF; clone_size: .; v_call: TRBV5-6; j_call: TRBJ1-2; d_call: TRBD1
cdr3_nt: TGTGCCAGCAGCTTTACAGGGATCGCAGATACGCAGTATTTT; cdr3_aa: CASSFTGIADTQYF; clone_size: .; v_call: TRBV7-2; j_call: TRBJ2-3; d_call: .
cdr3_nt: TGTGCCTGGGGGACAGGGGTCTACGAGCAGTACTTC; cdr3_aa: CAWGTGVYEQYF; clone_size: .; v_call: TRBV30; j_call: TRBJ2-7; d_call: TRBD1
cdr3_nt: TGTGCCAGCACTAGCGGCGAGTACCAAGAGACCCAGTACTTC; cdr3_aa: CASTSGEYQETQYF; clone_size: .; v_call: TRBV7-9; j_call: TRBJ2-5; d_call: TRBD2
cdr3_nt: TGTGCCAGCAGCCCGCGGACAGCCGCCGGGGGAAACACCATATATTTT; cdr3_aa: CASSPRTAAGGNTIYF; clone_size: once; v_call: TRBV9; j_call: TRBJ1-3; d_call: .
cdr3_nt: TGTGCCAGCAGCAGACCGACAGGGGTTGGCTACACCTTC; cdr3_aa: CASSRPTGVGYTF; clone_size: .; v_call: TRBV11-1; j_call: TRBJ1-2; d_call: TRBD1
cdr3_nt: TGTGCCAGCAGCGTAGACCCTAGCGGGGGGGTGAGGAATGAGCAGTTCTTC; cdr3_aa: CASSVDPSGGVRNEQFF; clone_size: .; v_call: TRBV9; j_call: TRBJ2-1; d_call: TRBD2
cdr3_nt: TGTGCCAGCGCAGGGCAGTTAAATCAGCCCCAGCATTTT; cdr3_aa: CASAGQLNQPQHF; clone_size: .; v_call: TRBV6-1; j_call: TRBJ1-5; d_call: .
cdr3_nt: TGTGCCAGCTCACCACCCGGGACAGGGATCCATGAGCAGTTCTTC; cdr3_aa: CASSPPGTGIHEQFF; clone_size: .; v_call: TRBV18; j_call: TRBJ2-1; d_call: TRBD1
cdr3_nt: TGTGCCGATCTCGGGAGGCAACCTGGAAACACCATATATTTT; cdr3_aa: CADLGRQPGNTIYF; clone_size: once; v_call: TRBV6-5; j_call: TRBJ1-3; d_call: .
cdr3_nt: TGCGCCAGCAGCCTAGCGGGGGTTGGTGAGCAGTTCTTC; cdr3_aa: CASSLAGVGEQFF; clone_size: .; v_call: TRBV4-3; j_call: TRBJ2-1; d_call: TRBD2
cdr3_nt: TGTGCCAGCAGCTTAATGGCGGAGAATGAAAAACTGTTTTTT; cdr3_aa: CASSLMAENEKLFF; clone_size: .; v_call: TRBV7-6; j_call: TRBJ1-4; d_call: .
cdr3_nt: TGTGCCAGCAGTGAGTATCCTTACAATGAGCAGTTCTTC; cdr3_aa: CASSEYPYNEQFF; clone_size: once; v_call: TRBV6-4; j_call: TRBJ2-1; d_call: .